This TCR beta chain was documented in a study of T cell responses to AZD1222 COVID-19 vaccine (dated by TCRdb to about 2021). Some background on the complete study: AZD1222 recipients whose second dose came at about 4 weeks and those whose second dose came at about 12 weeks were combined into one group, since spike-specific TCR depth and breadth did not differ between the two schedules. Trial participants were enrolled by age into subgroups of 18-55, 56-69 and 70-plus years, and around 150, 29 and 61 TCR-sequenced participants, respectively, were included in these subgroups. A total of just over 230 trial participants underwent TCR sequencing, of whom 200 to 220 had received two doses of AZD1222 and 26 had received two doses of the MenACWY control vaccine.

According to the study, the label for this sample's time point signals: baseline before first vaccination. Vaccinee samples came from UK trials COV001 and COV002, including a single-blind randomized controlled phase 2/3 trial of AZD1222 (ChAdOx1 nCoV-19) in healthy adults. Trial participant PBMC samples were collected at day 0 and day 28 after the second dose for TCRbeta chain sequencing. The CDR3 regions of human TCRbeta chains were analyzed by immunosequencing. As for the original processing: TCRs in the repertoires were compared against a reference library of SARS-CoV-2-specific TCRs that had been generated with the MIRA antigen-specificity platform. Breadth was defined as the fraction of unique TCRs that were SARS-CoV-2-associated. Depth was defined as the fraction of total T cells that were SARS-CoV-2-associated. Using the MIRA data, every spike-specific TCR was mapped to the spike region that the TCR reacted to and assigned to either a CD4 or a CD8 class. Log10-transformed breadth and depth values were compared by one-way ANOVA with Sidak's multiple comparisons tests. In its TCRdb copy, this immuneACCESS table keeps in-frame sequences only and misses some clones. Where compared with another copy, unresolved V genes explain less than half of these, and the others have no known cause. Clonal size and the V and J genes are those of that table, whereas D and trimming came from the DNA. In this sample the table shows about 110,000 clones, 81% of which occur a single time. The top ten clones comprise 4% to 5% of the sample.

V and J are trimmed by 2 bases and 2 bases, and the gene matches miss 5 bases of the junction. According to the germline V gene, CDR1 reads SQVTM and CDR2 reads ANQGSEA. The CDR3 numbers 15 residues from cysteine through phenylalanine. The DNA shown is the 45-base CDR3, in frame from base 1. What the authors observed across the whole study: After two AZD1222 doses, both the breadth and the depth of spike-specific TCRs were significantly higher than at day 0 and than in MenACWY recipients. Nearly half of unique spike-specific TCRs reportedly recognized epitopes outside regions mutated in the B.1.351 and B.1.1.7 variants. Participants were mostly white British and included more females than males, and it was suggested by the authors that clonal diversity may have been underestimated. Vaccine-associated CD4 TCRs spanned the whole spike protein, with dominant responses in regions 160-218 and 743-854. In the small 56-69-year group, the increase in depth fell short of significance, most likely because of low power. Only a handful of AZD1222 recipients were SARS-CoV-2 seropositive at baseline, limiting conclusions about previously exposed vaccinees. No day 14 peak-response samples were available, so repertoires were characterized only after the peak T cell response.

Details on this clone: Its recognized antigen is unknown. No much larger clone is present one base from it, and per-base qualities are unavailable.

The material was peripheral blood, obtained on day 0 of AZD1222 vaccination. The chain is encoded by TRBV29-1 joined to TRBJ2-3, and TRBD2 matches 9 of the central bases. The receptor comes from an adult in good health. The CDR3 reads CSVERLAASTDTQYF. The sequenced DNA is TGCAGCGTTGAAAGACTAGCGGCGTCCACAGATACGCAGTATTTT.